The sequence of this T cell receptor (beta chain) was determined in a study of T-cell memory formation after mild COVID-19. Study-level results: The CD4+ clones that contracted clustered mainly within CM and EM, and the CD8+ clones concentrated in EMRA.

Many counts were recorded for this clonotype. The antigen remains undetermined. Via MiXCR, TCRdb re-called the 5' RACE reads, giving one row per CDR3 protein. Here the sample spans about 140,000 distinct CDR3 sequences, around 13% being singletons. Trimming took off 0 bases at V and 6 bases at J, with 15 bases between the two ends. Germline assignment: CDR1 ENHRY and CDR2 SYGVKD. The CDR3 consists of 16 residues. The material sequenced was PBMCs or a T cell subset sorted from them (not recorded which). J is TRBJ2-1 and V is TRBV10-3, with D perhaps matching TRBD1 (6 bases). The source is an adult woman who had mild COVID-19 (a few samples of this study predate the infection). Cell type and time point are not known. The CDR3 sequence: CAISESFAAGANEQFF. As DNA, the CDR3 is TGTGCCATCAGTGAGTCTTTCGCCGCAGGGGCCAATGAGCAGTTCTTC.